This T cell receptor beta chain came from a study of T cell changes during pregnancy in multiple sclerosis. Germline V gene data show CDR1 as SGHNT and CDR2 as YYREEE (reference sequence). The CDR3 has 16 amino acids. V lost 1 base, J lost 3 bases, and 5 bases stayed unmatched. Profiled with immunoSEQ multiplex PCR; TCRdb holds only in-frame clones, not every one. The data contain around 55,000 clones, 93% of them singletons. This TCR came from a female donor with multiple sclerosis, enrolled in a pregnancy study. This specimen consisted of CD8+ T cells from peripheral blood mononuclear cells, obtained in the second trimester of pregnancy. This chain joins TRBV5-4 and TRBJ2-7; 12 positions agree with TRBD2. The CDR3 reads CASSLLAGGGGYEQYF. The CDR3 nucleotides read TGTGCCAGCAGCTTGCTAGCGGGGGGGGGAGGCTACGAGCAGTACTTC.